Listed below are T cell receptor beta chains from one sample, sequenced in a study of blood T cell repertoires in COVID-19. The protocol was immunoSEQ multiplex PCR, while the TCRdb copy is restricted to in-frame clones and leaves out a portion. The repertoire includes 110,000 to 150,000 clones, over 75% of them detected once, and approximately 2% sits in the top ten. Sequenced input: peripheral blood. All receptors come from a man between 65 and 85 years old with acute or convalescent COVID-19. CDR3s include the opening cysteine and the closing phenylalanine or tryptophan. Each record gives: J gene, D gene, clone size, V gene, CDR3 length, CDR3 DNA, CDR3 protein. A D gene is named only where the DNA matches it firmly. Expanded clones are given a class, and other clones once, few, many or no size at all.

j_gene: TRBJ1-6
d_gene: .
abundance: .
v_gene: TRBV7-3
len: 20
CDR3nt: TGTGCCAGCAGCTTAATCGGGGGGCAGCAAGAGAGCTCCTATAATTCACCCCTCCACTTT
CDR3aa: CASSLIGGQQESSYNSPLHF

j_gene: TRBJ2-1
d_gene: TRBD1
abundance: .
v_gene: TRBV29-1
len: 13
CDR3nt: TGCAGTATCGGACAGGGGGGCCCCAATGAGCAGTTCTTC
CDR3aa: CSIGQGGPNEQFF

j_gene: TRBJ1-1
d_gene: TRBD1
abundance: .
v_gene: TRBV7-9
len: 16
CDR3nt: TGTGCCAGCAGCTTATATAGCGGGGACAGGGCTGCTGAAGCTTTCTTT
CDR3aa: CASSLYSGDRAAEAFF

j_gene: TRBJ2-3
d_gene: TRBD1
abundance: .
v_gene: TRBV6-5
len: 15
CDR3nt: TGTGCCAGCAGTCCACAGGGGCCTTCCACAGATACGCAGTATTTT
CDR3aa: CASSPQGPSTDTQYF

j_gene: TRBJ1-1
d_gene: .
abundance: .
v_gene: TRBV30
len: 12
CDR3nt: TGTGCCTGGGACGAAGGGAGACTAAGGGCTTTCTTT
CDR3aa: CAWDEGRLRAFF

j_gene: TRBJ1-5
d_gene: .
abundance: .
v_gene: TRBV24-1
len: 15
CDR3nt: TGTGCCACCAGTGACCCCGCCCGAGGGAATCAGCCCCAGCATTTT
CDR3aa: CATSDPARGNQPQHF

j_gene: TRBJ1-6
d_gene: .
abundance: .
v_gene: TRBV15
len: 17
CDR3nt: TGTGCCACCAGCAGAGATAGAGCGGCCGGGGGTAATTCACCCCTCCACTTT
CDR3aa: CATSRDRAAGGNSPLHF

j_gene: TRBJ2-2
d_gene: TRBD2
abundance: once
v_gene: TRBV4-1
len: 17
CDR3nt: TGCGCCAGCAGCCAATCGACTAGCGGGAGCTCCACCGGGGAGCTGTTTTTT
CDR3aa: CASSQSTSGSSTGELFF

j_gene: TRBJ1-4
d_gene: TRBD1
abundance: .
v_gene: TRBV7-9
len: 13
CDR3nt: TGTGCCAGCAGCTTGCGGACAGGCGAGGTACTGTTTTTT
CDR3aa: CASSLRTGEVLFF

j_gene: TRBJ2-1
d_gene: TRBD1
abundance: .
v_gene: TRBV7-6
len: 16
CDR3nt: TGTGCCAGCAGCCCGATTCAGGGACAGGGTTTCAGGGAGCAGTTCTTC
CDR3aa: CASSPIQGQGFREQFF

j_gene: TRBJ2-3
d_gene: .
abundance: .
v_gene: TRBV19
len: 15
CDR3nt: TGTGCCAGTAGTATTGGCAGGCCTAGCACAGATACGCAGTATTTT
CDR3aa: CASSIGRPSTDTQYF

j_gene: TRBJ1-3
d_gene: .
abundance: once
v_gene: TRBV5-6
len: 14
CDR3nt: TGTGCCAGCAGCCTCAGGTCAAGTGGAAACACCATATATTTT
CDR3aa: CASSLRSSGNTIYF

j_gene: TRBJ1-2
d_gene: TRBD1
abundance: .
v_gene: TRBV3-1/TRBV3-2
len: 15
CDR3nt: TGTGCCAGCAGTTATCCGGGACAGGGCGCCTATGGCTACACCTTC
CDR3aa: CASSYPGQGAYGYTF

j_gene: TRBJ1-5
d_gene: TRBD1
abundance: .
v_gene: TRBV28
len: 14
CDR3nt: TGTGCCAGCAGTTCAGGACAGGGCCATCAGCCCCAGCATTTT
CDR3aa: CASSSGQGHQPQHF

j_gene: TRBJ1-4
d_gene: TRBD1
abundance: few
v_gene: TRBV5-1
len: 16
CDR3nt: TGCGCCAGCAGCTCGGGGACAGGGGGCGGCAATGAAAAACTGTTTTTT
CDR3aa: CASSSGTGGGNEKLFF

j_gene: TRBJ2-7
d_gene: TRBD2
abundance: .
v_gene: TRBV19
len: 14
CDR3nt: TGTGCCAGTAGTCGGACTAGCGCCTCCTACGAGCAGTACTTC
CDR3aa: CASSRTSASYEQYF

j_gene: TRBJ2-7
d_gene: .
abundance: .
v_gene: TRBV7-2
len: 13
CDR3nt: TGTGCCAGCAGTCGCGACCAGGGCTACGAGCAGTACTTC
CDR3aa: CASSRDQGYEQYF

j_gene: TRBJ1-1
d_gene: .
abundance: .
v_gene: TRBV7-2
len: 13
CDR3nt: TGTGCCAGCAGCTTAGGTTGGGGGGCTGAAGCTTTCTTT
CDR3aa: CASSLGWGAEAFF

j_gene: TRBJ1-6
d_gene: .
abundance: .
v_gene: TRBV6-2/TRBV6-3
len: 13
CDR3nt: TGTGCCAGCAGTTATGCGCGGAATTCACCCCTCCACTTT
CDR3aa: CASSYARNSPLHF

j_gene: TRBJ2-3
d_gene: TRBD2
abundance: .
v_gene: TRBV9
len: 16
CDR3nt: TGTGCCAGCAGCGTAGGAACTAGCGGATCTTGGGATACGCAGTATTTT
CDR3aa: CASSVGTSGSWDTQYF

j_gene: TRBJ1-4
d_gene: .
abundance: .
v_gene: TRBV19
len: 16
CDR3nt: TGTGCCAGTAGGGCGACGTCATCTAGGGGTAATGAAAAACTGTTTTTT
CDR3aa: CASRATSSRGNEKLFF

j_gene: TRBJ2-1
d_gene: TRBD2
abundance: .
v_gene: TRBV19
len: 15
CDR3nt: TGTGCCAGTAGTCCGAGCGGGGGGGCCCTGGATGAGCAGTTCTTC
CDR3aa: CASSPSGGALDEQFF

j_gene: TRBJ2-3
d_gene: .
abundance: .
v_gene: TRBV10-3
len: 14
CDR3nt: TGTGCCATCTCGAGGGAGCGGTACACAGATACGCAGTATTTT
CDR3aa: CAISRERYTDTQYF

j_gene: TRBJ2-3
d_gene: TRBD2
abundance: .
v_gene: TRBV10-1
len: 14
CDR3nt: TGCGCCAGCAGTGAAGGGACTACCCTCCGGACGCAGTATTTT
CDR3aa: CASSEGTTLRTQYF

j_gene: TRBJ2-5
d_gene: TRBD1
abundance: .
v_gene: TRBV6-4
len: 14
CDR3nt: TGTGCCAGCAGAAGGGACAGCCTCGGCGAGACCCAGTACTTC
CDR3aa: CASRRDSLGETQYF

j_gene: TRBJ2-5
d_gene: .
abundance: .
v_gene: TRBV7-7
len: 17
CDR3nt: TGTGCCAGCAGCTTTGGCCCGGGACAAAGGCTTGGGGAGACCCAGTACTTC
CDR3aa: CASSFGPGQRLGETQYF

j_gene: TRBJ2-3
d_gene: .
abundance: .
v_gene: TRBV7-2
len: 16
CDR3nt: TGTGCCAGCAGCAAACAGGTGGGGGGAAGCACAGATACGCAGTATTTT
CDR3aa: CASSKQVGGSTDTQYF

j_gene: TRBJ1-2
d_gene: .
abundance: .
v_gene: TRBV7-9
len: 15
CDR3nt: TGTGCCAGCAGCCCCCGGGCAGGGTCGGCCTATGGCTACACCTTC
CDR3aa: CASSPRAGSAYGYTF